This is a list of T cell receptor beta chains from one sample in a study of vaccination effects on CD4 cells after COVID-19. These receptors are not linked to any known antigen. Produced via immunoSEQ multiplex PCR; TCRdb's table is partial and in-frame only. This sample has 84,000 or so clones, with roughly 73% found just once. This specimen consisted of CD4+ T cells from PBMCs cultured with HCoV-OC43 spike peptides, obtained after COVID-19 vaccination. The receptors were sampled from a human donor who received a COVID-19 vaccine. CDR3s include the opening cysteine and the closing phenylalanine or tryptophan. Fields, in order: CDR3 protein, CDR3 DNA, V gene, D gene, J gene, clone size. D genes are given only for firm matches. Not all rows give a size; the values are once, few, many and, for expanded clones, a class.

CASSWRGINEKLFF | TGCGCCAGCAGCTGGCGAGGGATTAATGAAAAACTGTTTTTT | TRBV5-1 | . | TRBJ1-4 | .
CATSDPRGRDSLHTQYF | TGTGCCACCAGTGATCCCCGGGGTCGGGACAGCCTACATACGCAGTATTTT | TRBV24-1 | TRBD1 | TRBJ2-3 | .
CAWSVQGDQPQHF | TGTGCCTGGAGTGTACAAGGGGATCAGCCCCAGCATTTT | TRBV30 | . | TRBJ1-5 | .
CASNTLTGPGELFF | TGCGCCAGCAACACCCTAACAGGGCCCGGGGAGCTGTTTTTT | TRBV5-1 | . | TRBJ2-2 | .
CASSYSTSGAQTGELFF | TGTGCCAGCAGCTACTCGACTTCTGGGGCGCAAACCGGGGAGCTGTTTTTT | TRBV6-2/TRBV6-3 | . | TRBJ2-2 | .
CASSSDFDTDTQYF | TGTGCCAGCAGCTCGGACTTCGATACAGATACGCAGTATTTT | TRBV7-3 | . | TRBJ2-3 | once
CASSPPSSRSYTF | TGTGCCAGCTCACCACCAAGCTCTCGGAGCTACACCTTC | TRBV18 | . | TRBJ1-2 | .
CASSYTSGTSTDTQYF | TGTGCCAGCAGCTATACGAGCGGGACTAGCACAGATACGCAGTATTTT | TRBV5-4 | TRBD2 | TRBJ2-3 | .
CASSLGLQETQYF | TGCGCCAGCAGCTTGGGGCTGCAAGAGACCCAGTACTTC | TRBV5-1 | . | TRBJ2-5 | .
CASTIAGGGEQFF | TGTGCCAGCACCATAGCGGGGGGTGGGGAGCAGTTCTTC | TRBV7-2 | TRBD2 | TRBJ2-1 | medium-sized
CASSLFLSQEAFF | TGTGCCAGCAGTTTATTCCTGTCGCAGGAAGCTTTCTTT | TRBV28 | . | TRBJ1-1 | .
CASSVVLSGWADTQYF | TGTGCCAGCAGCGTAGTTCTATCTGGGTGGGCAGATACGCAGTATTTT | TRBV9 | . | TRBJ2-3 | once
CASSLAGGGRYYGYTF | TGTGCCAGCAGCCTCGCTGGAGGGGGTCGATACTATGGCTACACCTTC | TRBV5-5 | . | TRBJ1-2 | .
CASSYSATGFNEKLFF | TGTGCCAGCAGTTACTCGGCGACAGGCTTTAATGAAAAACTGTTTTTT | TRBV6-5 | . | TRBJ1-4 | few
CASSVRGGVTDTQYF | TGTGCCAGCAGCGTCAGGGGAGGGGTAACAGATACGCAGTATTTT | TRBV9 | . | TRBJ2-3 | .
CASSFTALGNEQFF | TGTGCCAGCAGCTTTACAGCCTTAGGCAATGAGCAGTTCTTC | TRBV11-3 | . | TRBJ2-1 | few
CSVRAGRLNEQFF | TGCAGCGTTCGGGCAGGCAGGTTAAATGAGCAGTTCTTC | TRBV29-1 | . | TRBJ2-1 | .
CASSKTGNTEAFF | TGTGCCAGCAGCAAGACAGGGAACACTGAAGCTTTCTTT | TRBV5-4 | . | TRBJ1-1 | few
CASSLKAWTAHYQETQYF | TGTGCCAGCAGCTTGAAAGCCTGGACAGCTCACTATCAAGAGACCCAGTACTTC | TRBV7-2 | . | TRBJ2-5 | once
CASRIGDSDEKLFF | TGTGCCAGTAGAATAGGGGATTCGGATGAAAAACTGTTTTTT | TRBV19 | . | TRBJ1-4 | .
CASSLIGGATDTQYF | TGTGCCAGCAGCTTAATCGGGGGAGCCACAGATACGCAGTATTTT | TRBV11-1 | . | TRBJ2-3 | .
CAWKRRESKAFF | TGTGCCTGGAAAAGGAGGGAATCAAAAGCTTTCTTT | TRBV30 | . | TRBJ1-1 | .
CAWSAQGQGNGYTF | TGTGCCTGGAGTGCCCAAGGACAGGGGAATGGCTACACCTTC | TRBV30 | TRBD1 | TRBJ1-2 | .
CASSLWGTARQETQYF | TGTGCCAGCAGCTTATGGGGGACAGCGAGACAAGAGACCCAGTACTTC | TRBV11-1 | TRBD1 | TRBJ2-5 | .
CASSQAGQIPNEQFF | TGCGCCAGCAGCCAGGCGGGGCAAATCCCCAATGAGCAGTTCTTC | TRBV4-1 | . | TRBJ2-1 | .
CASSTGTAVPRPQHF | TGTGCCAGCAGTACTGGGACAGCGGTCCCAAGGCCCCAGCATTTT | TRBV6-2/TRBV6-3 | TRBD1 | TRBJ1-5 | .
CASSQLAGISSYNEQFF | TGTGCCAGCAGCCAATTAGCGGGGATAAGCTCCTACAATGAGCAGTTCTTC | TRBV4-2 | TRBD2 | TRBJ2-1 | .
CASSVGGDSNQPQHF | TGTGCCAGCAGCGTAGGGGGAGATAGCAATCAGCCCCAGCATTTT | TRBV9 | . | TRBJ1-5 | .
CASNRGGSNNEQFF | TGTGCCAGCAATCGGGGGGGGTCCAACAATGAGCAGTTCTTC | TRBV11-3 | TRBD2 | TRBJ2-1 | .
CATSDRLSYNEQFF | TGTGCCACCAGTGACAGGTTGTCCTACAATGAGCAGTTCTTC | TRBV24-1 | . | TRBJ2-1 | .
CASSPLPGQLYGYTF | TGTGCCAGCTCACCCCTTCCCGGACAGCTCTATGGCTACACCTTC | TRBV18 | . | TRBJ1-2 | .
CAWTRGGWNTEAFF | TGTGCCTGGACCCGCGGGGGCTGGAACACTGAAGCTTTCTTT | TRBV30 | . | TRBJ1-1 | .
CATSRDRQNSGNTIYF | TGTGCCACCAGCAGAGATCGGCAGAATTCTGGAAACACCATATATTTT | TRBV15 | . | TRBJ1-3 | .
CASSYSGRKYNEQFF | TGTGCCAGCAGTTACTCCGGACGGAAATACAATGAGCAGTTCTTC | TRBV6-2/TRBV6-3 | . | TRBJ2-1 | .
CASSPGQENQPQHF | TGCGCCAGCAGCCCTGGACAGGAGAATCAGCCCCAGCATTTT | TRBV5-1 | TRBD1 | TRBJ1-5 | .
CASSLGAGRNNEQFF | TGTGCCAGCAGCTTAGGCGCCGGGAGAAACAATGAGCAGTTCTTC | TRBV11-3 | . | TRBJ2-1 | .
CASSELSWADTQYF | TGTGCCAGCAGTGAACTCTCCTGGGCAGATACGCAGTATTTT | TRBV2 | . | TRBJ2-3 | .
CASTSTDTQYF | TGCGCCAGCACCAGCACAGATACGCAGTATTTT | TRBV5-1 | . | TRBJ2-3 | .
CASSQDRAQPNYGYTF | TGCGCCAGCAGCCAAGATCGTGCCCAACCGAACTATGGCTACACCTTC | TRBV4-3 | . | TRBJ1-2 | .
CASSRGHQIF | TGTGCCAGCTCACGTGGACACCAGATTTTT | TRBV28 | . | TRBJ1-1 | .
CAISNSPRGLGEKLFF | TGTGCCATCAGCAACTCCCCGCGCGGGCTCGGTGAAAAACTGTTTTTT | TRBV10-3 | . | TRBJ1-4 | .
CASSVVGTGGTDTQYF | TGTGCCAGCAGCGTAGTCGGGACAGGGGGCACAGATACGCAGTATTTT | TRBV9 | TRBD1 | TRBJ2-3 | once
CASSLITVSYNEQFF | TGCGCCAGCAGCTTAATCACAGTATCCTACAATGAGCAGTTCTTC | TRBV5-1 | . | TRBJ2-1 | .
CASSPGPSDTGELFF | TGTGCCAGCAGCCCGGGGCCCTCGGACACCGGGGAGCTGTTTTTT | TRBV11-3 | . | TRBJ2-2 | .
CASSMPIISGQGGGSRNEKLFF | TGTGCCAGTAGTATGCCCATTATTTCCGGACAGGGTGGGGGGTCTCGGAATGAAAAACTGTTTTTT | TRBV19 | TRBD1 | TRBJ1-4 | .
CASSLRGVETQYF | TGTGCCAGCAGTTTGCGAGGAGTGGAGACCCAGTACTTC | TRBV6-2/TRBV6-3 | . | TRBJ2-5 | .
CASSPRSGGPNTGELFF | TGTGCCAGCTCACCACGAAGCGGGGGCCCCAACACCGGGGAGCTGTTTTTT | TRBV18 | TRBD2 | TRBJ2-2 | once
CASSLGRSNTGELFF | TGCGCCAGCAGCTTAGGTCGGTCGAACACCGGGGAGCTGTTTTTT | TRBV5-1 | . | TRBJ2-2 | few
CASSLGGGDTEAFF | TGCGCCAGCAGCTTGGGGGGGGGAGACACTGAAGCTTTCTTT | TRBV5-1 | . | TRBJ1-1 | .
CASSSDRVNTEAFF | TGCGCCAGCAGCTCGGACAGGGTGAACACTGAAGCTTTCTTT | TRBV5-1 | TRBD1 | TRBJ1-1 | few
CASSPDINTEAFF | TGTGCCAGCAGCCCCGATATAAACACTGAAGCTTTCTTT | TRBV7-2 | . | TRBJ1-1 | .
CASSLGYRGRRDYGYTF | TGTGCCAGCAGCTTAGGTTACAGGGGGCGCAGGGACTATGGCTACACCTTC | TRBV11-2 | TRBD1 | TRBJ1-2 | .
CASSITRTAGEKLFF | TGTGCCAGTAGTATTACGAGGACAGCGGGTGAAAAACTGTTTTTT | TRBV19 | . | TRBJ1-4 | .
CAWSEQGNQPQHF | TGTGCCTGGAGCGAACAGGGAAATCAGCCCCAGCATTTT | TRBV30 | . | TRBJ1-5 | .
CASSPLDRNGYTF | TGTGCCAGCTCACCACTGGACAGAAATGGCTACACCTTC | TRBV18 | . | TRBJ1-2 | .
CASSRLGEKLFF | TGTGCCAGCAGCCGACTAGGTGAAAAACTGTTTTTT | TRBV3-1/TRBV3-2 | . | TRBJ1-4 | large
CASSFNSDQPQHF | TGCGCCAGCAGCTTTAACAGCGATCAGCCCCAGCATTTT | TRBV5-1 | . | TRBJ1-5 | .
CASSLVTGATGELFF | TGTGCCAGCAGCTTAGTTACAGGGGCCACCGGGGAGCTGTTTTTT | TRBV11-3 | TRBD1 | TRBJ2-2 | few
CASSFTIRDRNSPLHF | TGCGCCAGCAGCTTTACCATCCGGGACAGGAATTCACCCCTCCACTTT | TRBV5-1 | TRBD1 | TRBJ1-6 | few